These T cell receptor beta chains were read from a single sample in a study of T cells in Graves' hyperthyroidism and ophthalmopathy. TCRdb re-called the multiplex PCR reads with MiXCR, one entry per CDR3 protein. Of 490,000 or so distinct CDR3 sequences detected, roughly 45% appear once; the ten largest clones hold approximately 44%. The sequenced material came from peripheral blood or thyroid tissue (not recorded which). The receptors shown here come from an adult woman with Graves' disease, either hyperthyroidism or ophthalmopathy (not recorded which). CDR3s include the opening cysteine and the closing phenylalanine or tryptophan. The order of the fields is J gene, D gene, V gene, clone size, CDR3 protein, CDR3 DNA. A D gene is named only where the DNA matches it firmly. Clone sizes are given selectively: once, few, many, or a class where the clone is expanded.

>TRBJ1-6|-|TRBV20-1|-
CSDGEGGSPLHF
TGCAGTGATGGGGAAGGGGGTTCACCCCTCCACTTT
>TRBJ2-3|TRBD2|TRBV29-1|-
CSVYFPSGSDTQYF
TGCAGCGTTTATTTTCCTAGCGGGTCGGATACGCAGTATTTT
>TRBJ1-1|-|TRBV6-6|many
CASSYSPGQRNTEAFF
TGTGCCAGCAGTTACTCTCCGGGACAACGAAACACTGAAGCTTTCTTT
>TRBJ2-7|TRBD1|TRBV15|-
CATSREQGASYEQYF
TGTGCCACCAGCAGAGAACAGGGGGCCTCCTACGAGCAGTACTTC
>TRBJ2-7|TRBD1|TRBV6-1|once
CASSVGTGVYEQYF
TGTGCCAGCAGTGTAGGGACAGGAGTCTACGAGCAGTACTTC
>TRBJ2-7|-|TRBV7-2|-
CASSSATGTGEQYF
TGTGCCAGCAGCTCAGCGACAGGAACCGGCGAGCAGTACTTC
>TRBJ1-5|-|TRBV19|few
CASDDPGQDQPQHF
TGTGCCAGTGATGATCCGGGGCAGGATCAGCCCCAGCATTTT
>TRBJ2-1|TRBD2|TRBV10-3|few
CAISETSGRDEQFF
TGTGCCATCAGTGAGACTAGCGGGAGAGATGAGCAGTTCTTC
>TRBJ2-6|-|TRBV20-1|many
CSATLPGANVLTF
TGCAGTGCCACCCTCCCGGGGGCCAACGTCCTGACTTTC
>TRBJ2-4|-|TRBV29-1|-
CSVFEAIQYF
TGCAGTGTATTTGAGGCCATTCAGTACTTC
>TRBJ2-7|-|TRBV6-6|once
CASSGRSDNPYEQYF
TGTGCCAGTTCGGGGCGATCCGACAATCCCTACGAGCAGTACTTC
>TRBJ1-5|-|TRBV6-6|-
CASVGVRVGYSNQPQHF
TGTGCCAGCGTCGGTGTCAGGGTGGGGTATAGCAATCAGCCCCAGCATTTT
>TRBJ1-6|-|TRBV12-3/TRBV12-4|-
CASSLTLGSPLHF
TGTGCCAGCAGTCTTACCTTGGGTTCACCCCTCCACTTT
>TRBJ1-1|-|TRBV4-2|-
CASIQVSGAAEAFF
TGTGCCAGCATCCAAGTTTCAGGGGCGGCTGAAGCTTTCTTT
>TRBJ1-4|-|TRBV20-1|many
CSAQELGEKLFF
TGCAGTGCACAGGAGTTGGGTGAAAAACTGTTTTTT
>TRBJ2-7|TRBD2|TRBV7-2|many
CASSSRTSGAVYEQYF
TGTGCCAGCAGCTCGCGGACTAGCGGGGCAGTCTACGAGCAGTACTTC
>TRBJ1-5|-|TRBV15|-
CATSRESGFNQPQHF
TGTGCCACCAGCAGAGAGTCAGGTTTCAATCAGCCCCAGCATTTT
>TRBJ1-5|-|TRBV10-3|many
CAISEDGQGRGNQPQHF
TGTGCCATCAGTGAGGACGGGCAGGGACGAGGCAATCAGCCCCAGCATTTT
>TRBJ1-2|-|TRBV10-1|-
CASGERGPTPLNYGYTF
TGCGCCAGCGGTGAGAGGGGCCCGACGCCCCTTAACTATGGCTACACCTTC
>TRBJ1-1|-|TRBV25-1|once
CASTLGLSGEAFF
TGTGCCAGCACCCTTGGACTGAGTGGTGAAGCTTTCTTT
>TRBJ2-5|TRBD2|TRBV7-2|-
CASSSPWEAGKETQYF
TGTGCCAGCAGCTCTCCGTGGGAAGCGGGAAAAGAGACCCAGTACTTC
>TRBJ2-7|-|TRBV7-6|-
CASSFQQAYEQYF
TGCGCCAGCAGCTTCCAGCAGGCCTACGAGCAGTACTTC
>TRBJ1-1|-|TRBV7-2|-
CASSPLMVNTEAFF
TGTGCCAGCAGCCCTTTAATGGTGAACACTGAAGCTTTCTTT
>TRBJ1-1|-|TRBV6-1|-
CASSESPGLNAEAFF
TGTGCCAGCAGTGAATCCCCGGGACTGAATGCTGAAGCTTTCTTT
>TRBJ2-5|TRBD2|TRBV7-2|-
CASSPQARGAETQYF
TGTGCCAGCAGCCCCCAGGCGCGGGGGGCGGAGACCCAGTACTTC
>TRBJ1-5|TRBD1|TRBV2|many
CASTLGQLSNQPQHF
TGTGCCAGCACCTTGGGACAGCTTAGCAATCAGCCCCAGCATTTT
>TRBJ1-5|-|TRBV28|-
CASSIGGRVQPQHF
TGTGCCAGCAGCATTGGGGGTAGAGTTCAGCCCCAGCATTTT
>TRBJ1-2|-|TRBV7-2|-
CASSAGGGLGYTF
TGTGCCAGCAGCGCTGGTGGGGGGTTGGGCTACACCTTC
>TRBJ2-7|TRBD2|TRBV7-2|-
CASSLPGLAATYEQYF
TGTGCCAGCAGCTTACCCGGACTAGCGGCAACCTACGAGCAGTACTTC
>TRBJ2-5|TRBD2|TRBV19|-
CASSIAGENQETQYF
TGTGCCAGTAGTATTGCGGGGGAAAATCAAGAGACCCAGTACTTC
>TRBJ1-1|-|TRBV12-3/TRBV12-4|few
CASSSPRVTEAFF
TGTGCCAGCAGTTCCCCTCGGGTGACCGAAGCTTTCTTT
>TRBJ1-5|TRBD1|TRBV7-9|-
CASRGRGTGRVSQPQHF
TGTGCCAGTAGAGGTCGTGGGACAGGGAGGGTTAGTCAGCCCCAGCATTTT
>TRBJ1-1|TRBD1|TRBV7-2|-
CASSLVSEGATEAFF
TGTGCCAGCAGCTTAGTGAGTGAGGGGGCCACTGAAGCTTTCTTT
>TRBJ2-7|-|TRBV10-3|few
CAISDGGPYEQYF
TGTGCCATCAGTGATGGGGGCCCCTACGAGCAGTACTTC
>TRBJ1-1|-|TRBV15|-
CATSPDAGGGTEAFF
TGTGCCACCAGCCCCGACGCCGGAGGGGGCACTGAAGCTTTCTTT
>TRBJ2-2|TRBD1|TRBV28|-
CASSYHRGTGELFF
TGTGCCAGCAGTTACCACAGGGGTACCGGGGAGCTGTTTTTT
>TRBJ2-5|-|TRBV10-2|-
CASSGGKKETQYF
TGCGCCAGCAGTGGCGGGAAGAAGGAGACCCAGTACTTC
>TRBJ1-5|-|TRBV10-3|many
CAISESRDSNQPQHF
TGTGCCATCAGTGAGTCCAGAGATAGCAATCAGCCCCAGCATTTT
>TRBJ1-1|-|TRBV19|-
CASSMFRDTEAFF
TGTGCCAGTAGTATGTTCAGGGACACTGAAGCTTTCTTT
>TRBJ1-6|-|TRBV10-3|-
CAISESSSPLHF
TGTGCCATCAGTGAGTCCTCTTCACCCCTCCACTTT
>TRBJ2-2|TRBD1|TRBV6-5|-
CASGQGRTGELFF
TGTGCCAGTGGACAGGGACGGACCGGGGAGCTGTTTTTT